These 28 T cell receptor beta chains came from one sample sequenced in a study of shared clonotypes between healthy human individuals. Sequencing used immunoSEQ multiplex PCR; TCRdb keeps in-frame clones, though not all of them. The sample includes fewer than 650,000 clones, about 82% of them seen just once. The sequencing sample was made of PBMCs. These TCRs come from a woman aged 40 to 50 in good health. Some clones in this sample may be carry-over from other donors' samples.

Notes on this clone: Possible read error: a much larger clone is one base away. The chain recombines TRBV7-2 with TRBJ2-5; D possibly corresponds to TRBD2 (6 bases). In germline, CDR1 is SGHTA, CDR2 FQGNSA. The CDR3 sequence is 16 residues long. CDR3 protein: CASSSVWGRTTYEQHF. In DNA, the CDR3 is TGTGCCAGCAGCTCCGTCTGGGGGAGGACTACCTACGAGCAGCACTTC.

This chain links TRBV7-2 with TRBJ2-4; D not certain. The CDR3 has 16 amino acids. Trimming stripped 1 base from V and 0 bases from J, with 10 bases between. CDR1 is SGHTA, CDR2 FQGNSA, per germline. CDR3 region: CASSLVATVAKNIQYF. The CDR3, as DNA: TGTGCCAGCAGCTTAGTCGCGACGGTAGCCAAAAACATTCAGTACTTC. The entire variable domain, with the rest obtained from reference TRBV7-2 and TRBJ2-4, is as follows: GAGVSQSPSNKVTEKGKDVELRCDPISGHTALYWYRQSLGQGLEFLIYFQGNSAPDKSGLPSDRFSAERTGGSVSTLTIQRTQQEDSAVYLCASSLVATVAKNIQYFGAGTRLSVL.

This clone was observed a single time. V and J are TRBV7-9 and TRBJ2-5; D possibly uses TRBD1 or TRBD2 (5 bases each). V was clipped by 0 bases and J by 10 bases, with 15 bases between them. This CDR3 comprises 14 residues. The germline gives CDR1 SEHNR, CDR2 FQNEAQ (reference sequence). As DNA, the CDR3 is TGTGCCAGCAGCTTAGCGGGAGACAGCAGGATCCAGTACTTC. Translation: CASSLAGDSRIQYF.

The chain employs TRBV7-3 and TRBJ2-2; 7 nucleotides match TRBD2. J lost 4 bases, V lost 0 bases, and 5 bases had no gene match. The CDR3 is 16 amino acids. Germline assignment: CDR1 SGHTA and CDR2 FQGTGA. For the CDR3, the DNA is TGTGCCAGCAGCTTAACAGGCGGGAGTCTCACCGGGGAGCTGTTTTTT. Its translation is CASSLTGGSLTGELFF.

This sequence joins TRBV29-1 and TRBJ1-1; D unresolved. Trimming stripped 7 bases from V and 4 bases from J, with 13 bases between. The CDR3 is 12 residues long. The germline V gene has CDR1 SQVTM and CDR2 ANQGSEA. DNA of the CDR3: TGCAGCGGCCGTTGGATGGGCACTGAAGCTTTCTTT. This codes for CSGRWMGTEAFF. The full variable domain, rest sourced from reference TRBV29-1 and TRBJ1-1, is SAVISQKPSRDICQRGTSLTIQCQVDSQVTMMFWYRQQPGQSLTLIATANQGSEATYESGFVIDKFPISRPNLTFSTLTVSNMSPEDSSIYLCSGRWMGTEAFFGQGTRLTVV.

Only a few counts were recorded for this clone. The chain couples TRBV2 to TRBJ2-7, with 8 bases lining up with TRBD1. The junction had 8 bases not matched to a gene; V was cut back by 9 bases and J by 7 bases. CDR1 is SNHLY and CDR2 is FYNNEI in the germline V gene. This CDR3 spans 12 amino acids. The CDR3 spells CASTQGAGEQYF. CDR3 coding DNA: TGTGCCAGTACTCAGGGGGCGGGGGAGCAGTACTTC. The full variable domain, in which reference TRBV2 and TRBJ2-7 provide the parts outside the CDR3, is EPEVTQTPSHQVTQMGQEVILRCVPISNHLYFYWYRQILGQKVEFLVSFYNNEISEKSEIFDDQFSVERPDGSNFTLKIRSTKLEDSAMYFCASTQGAGEQYFGPGTRLTVT.

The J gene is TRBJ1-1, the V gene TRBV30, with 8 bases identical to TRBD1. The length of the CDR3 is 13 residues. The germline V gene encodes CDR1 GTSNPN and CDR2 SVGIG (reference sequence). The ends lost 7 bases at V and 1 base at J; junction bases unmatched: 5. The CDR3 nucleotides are TGTGCCTCGGACAGGGCATCGAACACTGAAGCTTTCTTT. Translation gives CASDRASNTEAFF.

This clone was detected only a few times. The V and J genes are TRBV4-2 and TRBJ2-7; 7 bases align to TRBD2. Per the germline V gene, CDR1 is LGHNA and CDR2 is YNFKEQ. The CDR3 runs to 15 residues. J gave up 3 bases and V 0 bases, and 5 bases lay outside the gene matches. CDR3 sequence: CASSQEAGRYYEQYF. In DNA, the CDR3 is TGTGCCAGCAGCCAAGAAGCGGGAAGATACTACGAGCAGTACTTC.

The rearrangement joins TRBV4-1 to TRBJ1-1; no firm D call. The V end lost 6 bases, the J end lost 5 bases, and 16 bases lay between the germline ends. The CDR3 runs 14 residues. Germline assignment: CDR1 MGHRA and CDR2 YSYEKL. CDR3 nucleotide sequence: TGCGCCAGCAGGGGTTTATACAGACGGACTGAAGCTTTCTTT. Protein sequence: CASRGLYRRTEAFF.

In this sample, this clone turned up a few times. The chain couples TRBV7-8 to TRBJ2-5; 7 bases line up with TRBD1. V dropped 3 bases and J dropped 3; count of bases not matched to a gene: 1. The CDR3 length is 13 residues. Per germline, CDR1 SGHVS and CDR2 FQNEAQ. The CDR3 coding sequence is TGTGCCAGCAGCTTCGACAGGGAAGAGACCCAGTACTTC. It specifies CASSFDREETQYF.

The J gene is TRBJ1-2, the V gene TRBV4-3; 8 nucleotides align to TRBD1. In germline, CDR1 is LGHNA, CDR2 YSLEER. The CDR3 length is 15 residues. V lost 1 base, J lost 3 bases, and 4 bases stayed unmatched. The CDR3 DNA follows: TGCGCCAGCAGCCAAGGGACAGGGAATGACTATGGCTACACCTTC. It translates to CASSQGTGNDYGYTF.

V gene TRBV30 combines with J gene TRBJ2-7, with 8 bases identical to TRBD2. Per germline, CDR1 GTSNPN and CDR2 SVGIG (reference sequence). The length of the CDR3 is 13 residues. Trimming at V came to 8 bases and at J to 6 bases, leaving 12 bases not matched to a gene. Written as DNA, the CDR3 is TGTGCCGGGTGGACCGGGAGGGGGGCCGAGCAGTACTTC. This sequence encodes CAGWTGRGAEQYF.

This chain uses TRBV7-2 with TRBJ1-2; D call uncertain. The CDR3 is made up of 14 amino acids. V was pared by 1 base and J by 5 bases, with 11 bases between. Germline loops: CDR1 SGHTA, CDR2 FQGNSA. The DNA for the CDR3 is TGTGCCAGCAGCTTAGATTATGGAGGGTATGGCTACACCTTC. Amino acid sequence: CASSLDYGGYGYTF.

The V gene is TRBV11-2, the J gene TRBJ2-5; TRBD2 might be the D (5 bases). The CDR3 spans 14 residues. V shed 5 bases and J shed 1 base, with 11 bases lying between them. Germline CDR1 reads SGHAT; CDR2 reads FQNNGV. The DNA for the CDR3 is TGTGCCAGCAGCCCCCAGCGGTTCCAAGAGACCCAGTACTTC. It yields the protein CASSPQRFQETQYF. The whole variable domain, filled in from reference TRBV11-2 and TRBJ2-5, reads EAGVAQSPRYKIIEKRQSVAFWCNPISGHATLYWYQQILGQGPKLLIQFQNNGVVDDSQLPKDRFSAERLKGVDSTLKIQPAKLEDSAVYLCASSPQRFQETQYFGPGTRLLVL.

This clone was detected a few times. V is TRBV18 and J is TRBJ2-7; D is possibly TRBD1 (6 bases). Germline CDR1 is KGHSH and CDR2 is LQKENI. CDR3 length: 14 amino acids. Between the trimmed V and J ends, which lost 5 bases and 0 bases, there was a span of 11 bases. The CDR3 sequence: CASSRDRNSYEQYF. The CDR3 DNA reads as TGTGCCAGCTCAAGAGACAGGAACTCCTACGAGCAGTACTTC.

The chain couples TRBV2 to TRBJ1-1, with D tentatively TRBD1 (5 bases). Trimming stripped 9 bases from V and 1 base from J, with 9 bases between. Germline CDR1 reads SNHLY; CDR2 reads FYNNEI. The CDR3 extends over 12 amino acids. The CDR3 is CARGETNTEAFF. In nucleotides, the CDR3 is TGTGCCAGGGGGGAGACGAACACTGAAGCTTTCTTT.

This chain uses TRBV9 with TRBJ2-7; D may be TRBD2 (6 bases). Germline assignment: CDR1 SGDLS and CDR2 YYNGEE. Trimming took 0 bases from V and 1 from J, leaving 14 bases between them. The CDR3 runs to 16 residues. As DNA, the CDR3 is TGTGCCAGCAGCGTAGCGGGCCGGGGACTTTCCTACGAGCAGTACTTC. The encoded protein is CASSVAGRGLSYEQYF.

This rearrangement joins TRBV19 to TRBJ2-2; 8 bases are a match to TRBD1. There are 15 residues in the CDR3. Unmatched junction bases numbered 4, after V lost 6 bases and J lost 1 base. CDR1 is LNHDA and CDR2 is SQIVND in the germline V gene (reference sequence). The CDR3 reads CASRDDRGNTGELFF. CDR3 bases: TGTGCCAGTAGGGACGACAGGGGGAACACCGGGGAGCTGTTTTTT.

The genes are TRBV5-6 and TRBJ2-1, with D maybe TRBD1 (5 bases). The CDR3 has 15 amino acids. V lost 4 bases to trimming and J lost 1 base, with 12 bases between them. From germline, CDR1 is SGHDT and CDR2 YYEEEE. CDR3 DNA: TGTGCCAGCAGCCCCCGGCCAGGGTCCTACAATGAGCAGTTCTTC. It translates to CASSPRPGSYNEQFF.

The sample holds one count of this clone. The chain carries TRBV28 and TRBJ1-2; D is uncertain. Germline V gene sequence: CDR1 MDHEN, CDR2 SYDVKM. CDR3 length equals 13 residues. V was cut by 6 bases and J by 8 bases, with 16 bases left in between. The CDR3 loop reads CASSPLGSLGYTF. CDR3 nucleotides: TGTGCCAGCAGCCCTTTAGGGAGTCTGGGCTACACCTTC.

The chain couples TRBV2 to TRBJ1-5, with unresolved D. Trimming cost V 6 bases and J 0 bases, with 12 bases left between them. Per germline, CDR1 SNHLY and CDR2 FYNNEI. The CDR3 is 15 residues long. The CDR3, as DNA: TGTGCCAGCAGCAGCCTGGGGTATAGCAATCAGCCCCAGCATTTT. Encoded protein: CASSSLGYSNQPQHF.

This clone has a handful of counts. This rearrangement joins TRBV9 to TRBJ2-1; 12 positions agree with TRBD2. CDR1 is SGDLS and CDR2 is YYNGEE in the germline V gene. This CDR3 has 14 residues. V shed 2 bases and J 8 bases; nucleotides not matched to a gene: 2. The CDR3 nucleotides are TGTGCCAGCAGCGTGACTAGCGGGAGCTATGAGCAGTTCTTC. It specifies CASSVTSGSYEQFF.

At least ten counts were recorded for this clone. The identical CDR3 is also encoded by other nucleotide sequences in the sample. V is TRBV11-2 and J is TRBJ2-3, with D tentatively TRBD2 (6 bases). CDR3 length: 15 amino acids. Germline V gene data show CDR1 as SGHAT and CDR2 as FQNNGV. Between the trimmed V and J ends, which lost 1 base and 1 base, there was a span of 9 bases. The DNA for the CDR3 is TGTGCCAGCAGCTTAGCGGGAGTAGGCACAGATACGCAGTATTTT. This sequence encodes CASSLAGVGTDTQYF.

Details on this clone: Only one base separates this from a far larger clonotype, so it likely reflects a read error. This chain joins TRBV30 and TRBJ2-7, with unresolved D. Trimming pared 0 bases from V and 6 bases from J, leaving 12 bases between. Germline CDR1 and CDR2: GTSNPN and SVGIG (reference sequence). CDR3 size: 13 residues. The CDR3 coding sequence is TGTGCCTGGAGTGTGTCCTTCGAAGGCGAGCAGTACTTC. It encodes CAWSVSFEGEQYF.

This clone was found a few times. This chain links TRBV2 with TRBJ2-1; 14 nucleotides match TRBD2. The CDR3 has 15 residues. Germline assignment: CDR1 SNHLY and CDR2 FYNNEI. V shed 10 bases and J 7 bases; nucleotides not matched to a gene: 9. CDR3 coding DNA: TGTGCCACCGCCGGGACTAGCGGGAGAGATAATGAGCAGTTCTTC. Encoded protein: CATAGTSGRDNEQFF.

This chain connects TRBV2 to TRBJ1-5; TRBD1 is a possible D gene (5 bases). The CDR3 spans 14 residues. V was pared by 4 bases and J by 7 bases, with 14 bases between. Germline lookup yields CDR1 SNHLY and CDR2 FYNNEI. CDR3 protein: CASSGDGPSQPQHF. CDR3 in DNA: TGTGCCAGCAGTGGGGACGGGCCCTCGCAGCCCCAGCATTTT.

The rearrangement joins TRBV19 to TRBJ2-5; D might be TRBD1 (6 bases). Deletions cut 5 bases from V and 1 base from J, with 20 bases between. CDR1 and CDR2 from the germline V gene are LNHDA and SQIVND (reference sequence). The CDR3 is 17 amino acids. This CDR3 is CASSSTAGAMPQETQYF. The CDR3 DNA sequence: TGTGCCAGTAGTTCCACGGCAGGGGCGATGCCCCAAGAGACCCAGTACTTC.

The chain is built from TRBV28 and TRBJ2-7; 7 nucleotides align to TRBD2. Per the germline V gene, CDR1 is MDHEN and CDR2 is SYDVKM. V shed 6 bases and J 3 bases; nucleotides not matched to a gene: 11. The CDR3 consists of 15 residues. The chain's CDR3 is CASSLAEARGYEQYF. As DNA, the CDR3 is TGTGCCAGCAGCCTAGCGGAAGCGAGGGGCTACGAGCAGTACTTC. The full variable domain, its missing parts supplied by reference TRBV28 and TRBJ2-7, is DVKVTQSSRYLVKRTGEKVFLECVQDMDHENMFWYRQDPGLGLRLIYFSYDVKMKEKGDIPEGYSVSREKKERFSLILESASTNQTSMYLCASSLAEARGYEQYFGPGTRLTVT.